This T cell receptor (beta chain) was retrieved from a study of blood T cell repertoires in COVID-19. As for the study in general: Sites in the United States, Italy and Spain provided acute and convalescent COVID-19 samples. PBMCs, B-cell-depleted T cells, or T cells were the source of the cDNA or gDNA that made up the material.

As handled by the study authors: Quantification of nucleated cells was approximated via reference gene primer amplification. The repertoire was sequenced with immunoSEQ multiplex PCR; TCRdb's copy has only in-frame clones and lacks some. The D gene and trimming were derived from the DNA, and the V and J assignments and clone size from that table. The sample carries about 89,000 clones, about 87% recorded once. This CDR3 spans 14 amino acids. Germline V gene lookup returns CDR1 SGHDT and CDR2 YYEEEE. V was clipped by 2 bases and J by 2 bases; unmatched bases: 3. Material for sequencing was peripheral blood. This rearrangement joins TRBV5-6 to TRBJ2-7; 8 bases line up with TRBD1. This clonotype originated in a man aged 55-75 years with acute or convalescent COVID-19. CDR3 loop: CASSFGQGTYEQYF. CDR3 DNA sequence: TGTGCCAGCAGCTTCGGACAGGGTACCTACGAGCAGTACTTC.